This record looks at one T cell receptor (beta chain) sequence and its context. The antigen remains unidentified. J lost 11 bases, V lost 1 base, and 7 bases had no gene match. The CDR3 covers 13 residues. Germline CDR1 and CDR2: SGHVS and FNYEAQ. The study reverse transcribed the entire isolated RNA, so it sequenced expressed TCRB transcripts. The data were produced by immunoSEQ multiplex PCR, yet TCRdb's version contains in-frame clones alone and is incomplete. There are roughly 150,000 clones in the sample; around 9.7% occur only once, and 0.7% lies in the top ten. This sample is part of a study of beta chain features in type 1 diabetes. General study findings and limits: Shorter TCRB CDR3s, moderately but significantly so, marked every one of the four CD4+ subsets in Type 1 diabetes patients. Over-representation of high TCR-expressing cells was a possible consequence of cDNA sequencing.

V and J are TRBV7-6 and TRBJ1-1, with TRBD1 matching 7 bases. The origin of this receptor is a woman aged 25-40 years with type 1 diabetes. The sequencing sample was made of central memory CD4+ T cells from blood. CDR3 nucleotides: TGTGCCAGCAGCTTAGTATTACAGGGGACGGCTTTCTTT. Its protein is CASSLVLQGTAFF.